This T cell receptor (beta chain) was found in a study of identical twins. Study observations and caveats: Conclusions rested on cross-sectional statistics rather than following the same donors.

This clonotype was picked up many times. Its antigen is unknown. TCRdb re-called the 5' RACE reads with MiXCR, one entry per CDR3 protein. The table has roughly 690,000 distinct CDR3 sequences, around 20% seen once; the top ten hold 4.3%. These records were also assigned to another study, of T cells expressing NK-cell markers. Turning to that study: The eight sequenced donors comprised seven who were HCMV-seropositive and one who was seronegative.

The sequence was collected from a young woman in good health. Sequencing input: PBMCs.

CDR3 protein: CASSQYTEAFF. DNA for the CDR3: TGTGCCAGCAGTCAGTACACTGAAGCTTTCTTT. The chain couples TRBV2 to TRBJ1-1, with unresolved D. The length of the CDR3 is 11 residues. Germline-derived CDR1 and CDR2 are SNHLY and FYNNEI. V was trimmed by 5 bases and J by 3 bases, leaving 4 bases between them.